The clone carrying this TCR beta chain is a singleton in its sample. What it recognizes is unknown. In the PCR, 60 Vbeta and 13 Jbeta primers were used. Original data processing: In a later analysis, the count reached about 82 million unique TCR beta chains, with 9 million to 11 million shared. Repertoires were generated with immunoSEQ multiplex PCR, while TCRdb's copy carries only in-frame clones and drops some. Clonal size and the V and J genes are those of that table, whereas D and trimming came from the DNA. The repertoire includes some 140,000 clones, around 78% of them detected once, and less than 2% sits in the top ten. The CDR3 contains 16 residues. V lost 4 bases to trimming and J lost 7 bases; unmatched junction nucleotides: 7. In germline, CDR1 is MNHEY, CDR2 SVGAGI. The data were obtained in a study of cytomegalovirus exposure and HLA in healthy donors. Each donor's status was that of a healthy bone marrow donor.

Study conclusions and caveats: Analysis was performed later, and it showed HLA-associated TCR beta chains to be more clonally expanded than equally common others. Exclusion as indistinguishable affected some V segments, including TRBV6-2 and TRBV6-3.

The chain uses TRBV6-5 and TRBJ2-2; 12 nucleotides line up with TRBD2. The source of this sequence is a young woman in good health and CMV-seronegative. Sequenced material: PBMCs. This CDR3 reads CASSSRLAGDGGELFF. CDR3 coding DNA: TGTGCCAGCAGTTCTCGACTAGCGGGAGATGGCGGGGAGCTGTTTTTT.